These 22 T cell receptor beta chains were sequenced from one sample in a study of shared clonotypes between healthy human individuals. Here immunoSEQ multiplex PCR was the method, and the copy in TCRdb shows in-frame clones only, minus some. The sample comprises some 2,100,000 clones, 90% to 96% of which are singletons, and more than 0.1% rests with the top ten. The sample taken for sequencing was naive CD4+ T cells sorted from blood. Subset here: CD45RA+ positively selected. The receptors were sampled from a man between 18 and 35 years old in good health.

The V and J genes are TRBV19 and TRBJ1-6; 7 positions agree with TRBD1. With V trimmed by 2 bases and J by 10 bases, 5 bases remained unmatched. Germline values: CDR1 LNHDA, CDR2 SQIVND (reference sequence). The CDR3 runs to 14 residues. CDR3 nucleotides: TGTGCCAGTAGTATAAAAGGGGGCAGGTCACCCCTCCACTTT. Its protein product is CASSIKGGRSPLHF.

With regard to this clone: The sample carries other DNA sequences with the same CDR3. V and J are TRBV6-5 and TRBJ2-7; perhaps TRBD1 as D (6 bases). The CDR3 consists of 13 residues. CDR1 MNHEY and CDR2 SVGAGI come from the germline V gene. Between the trimmed V and J ends, which lost 5 bases and 2 bases, there was a span of 10 bases. The CDR3 DNA reads TGTGCCAGCAGTCCGGGGACAACCTACGAGCAGTACTTC. Encoded protein: CASSPGTTYEQYF.

This clone was detected a few times. The sample contains more than one DNA sequence encoding this CDR3. The chain combines TRBV6-1 with TRBJ2-5; unclear D gene. This CDR3 contains 10 residues. Germline V CDR1 and CDR2: MNHNS, SASEGT. Trimming shortened V by 7 bases and J by 2 bases, and 2 bases separated the two germline ends. The CDR3 region has the DNA TGTGCCAGCAAACAAGAGACCCAGTACTTC. Translation: CASKQETQYF.

The genes are TRBV5-4 and TRBJ2-3; the D gene is possibly TRBD1 (7 bases). V was clipped by 4 bases and J by 7 bases, with 22 bases between them. Germline lookup yields CDR1 SGHNT and CDR2 YYREEE (reference sequence). This CDR3 spans 16 amino acids. The CDR3 region has the DNA TGTGCCAGCAGCGCCAGGGGGGAGTTTCGTTCTAATACGCAGTATTTT. This encodes CASSARGEFRSNTQYF. Using reference TRBV5-4 and TRBJ2-3 for the parts outside the CDR3, the full variable domain is ETGVTQSPTHLIKTRGQQVTLRCSSQSGHNTVSWYQQALGQGPQFIFQYYREEENGRGNFPPRFSGLQFPNYSSELNVNALELDDSALYLCASSARGEFRSNTQYFGPGTRLTVL.

Here the CDR3 DNA reads TGTGCCAGCAGGGTCGGGACAGGCACCTACGAGCAGTACTTC. Encoded protein: CASRVGTGTYEQYF. The chain has TRBV6-5 and TRBJ2-7; 8 bases are a match to TRBD1. The CDR3 length is 14 residues. Trimming cost V 6 bases and J 2 bases; bases outside gene matches: 6. Germline V lookup: CDR1 MNHEY, CDR2 SVGAGI.

The J gene is TRBJ1-4, the V gene TRBV25-1; D perhaps matches TRBD1 (5 bases). Germline-derived CDR1 and CDR2 are MGHDK and SYGVNS. This CDR3 is 13 amino acids long. Trimming removed 4 bases at V and 8 bases at J, with 11 bases between. The CDR3 DNA follows: TGTGCCAGCAGTGGGGACGGGAGAGAAAAACTGTTTTTT. Translating gives CASSGDGREKLFF.

The V and J genes are TRBV5-1 and TRBJ2-7; 7 bases agree with TRBD1. This CDR3 comprises 16 residues. The V gene's germline CDR1 is SGHRS and CDR2 YFSETQ. J lost 4 bases, V lost 3 bases, and 13 bases had no gene match. The CDR3 protein is CASSWGTASPKYEQYF. Here the CDR3 DNA reads TGCGCCAGCAGCTGGGGGACAGCCTCACCAAAATACGAGCAGTACTTC.

Note on this clone: Other DNA sequences from this sample encode an identical CDR3 as well. The chain links TRBV2 to TRBJ1-1; 8 bases fit TRBD1. Germline V lookup: CDR1 SNHLY, CDR2 FYNNEI. CDR3 length: 13 residues. The V segment lost 6 bases and the J segment 4 bases; nucleotides outside the gene matches: 4. Here the CDR3 reads CASSQQGGTEAFF. CDR3 nucleotides: TGTGCCAGCAGCCAACAGGGGGGCACTGAAGCTTTCTTT.

In DNA, the CDR3 is TGCGCCAGCAGCCAAGTAGTCAGTAAGAACACTGAAGCTTTCTTT. Encoded protein: CASSQVVSKNTEAFF. This sequence joins TRBV4-3 and TRBJ1-1; D is undetermined. The CDR3 is 15 amino acids. Trimming pared 1 base from V and 1 base from J, leaving 10 bases between. Per germline, CDR1 LGHNA and CDR2 YSLEER.

V is TRBV5-4 and J is TRBJ2-7, with 10 bases lining up with TRBD1. This CDR3 comprises 16 residues. Per the germline V gene, CDR1 is SGHNT and CDR2 is YYREEE (reference sequence). V dropped 4 bases and J dropped 3; count of bases not matched to a gene: 10. For the CDR3, the DNA is TGTGCCAGCAGCCCCGGGACAGGGGTAGTCCTCTACGAGCAGTACTTC. Amino acids: CASSPGTGVVLYEQYF.

This chain connects TRBV5-4 to TRBJ1-2; D is possibly TRBD1 (5 bases). Germline V gene sequence: CDR1 SGHNT, CDR2 YYREEE (reference sequence). V was cut by 0 bases and J by 2 bases, with 8 bases left in between. The CDR3 covers 14 residues. This chain's CDR3 is CASSLATDNYGYTF. In DNA, the CDR3 is TGTGCCAGCAGCTTGGCGACAGACAACTATGGCTACACCTTC.

This clone was detected only a few times. The V call is TRBV30, the J call TRBJ1-1; no firm D call. V shed 4 bases and J shed 5 bases, with 14 bases lying between them. From germline, CDR1 is GTSNPN and CDR2 SVGIG (reference sequence). This CDR3 contains 13 residues. As DNA, the CDR3 is TGTGCCTGGACCAACGGCGGTCGGACTGAAGCTTTCTTT. Protein sequence: CAWTNGGRTEAFF.

The rearrangement uses TRBV29-1 and TRBJ2-5; weak D call: TRBD1 (6 bases). Germline CDR1 SQVTM, CDR2 ANQGSEA. The CDR3 loop spans 17 amino acids. V lost 5 bases to trimming and J lost 2 bases, with 24 bases between them. This CDR3 reads CSVTRTVMGFNQETQYF. The CDR3 nucleotides read TGCAGCGTTACAAGGACAGTCATGGGGTTTAATCAAGAGACCCAGTACTTC. Using reference TRBV29-1 and TRBJ2-5 for the parts outside the CDR3, the full variable domain is SAVISQKPSRDICQRGTSLTIQCQVDSQVTMMFWYRQQPGQSLTLIATANQGSEATYESGFVIDKFPISRPNLTFSTLTVSNMSPEDSSIYLCSVTRTVMGFNQETQYFGPGTRLLVL.

The chain links TRBV21-1 to TRBJ2-5; the listed D gene, TRBD2, was not tested against the DNA. TRBV21-1 is a recognized pseudogene. The CDR3 sequence is 14 residues long. The CDR3 DNA reads TGTGCCAGCAGCAATATGTCAGGGAGGGAGACCCAGTACTTC. Translating it yields CASSNMSGRETQYF.

This clone was seen a single time. V and J are TRBV7-9 and TRBJ2-5; D is possibly TRBD1 or TRBD2 (5 bases each). Trimming cost V 1 base and J 5 bases, with 14 bases left between them. This CDR3 comprises 15 residues. Looked up from germline, CDR1 is SEHNR and CDR2 is FQNEAQ (reference sequence). For the CDR3, the DNA is TGTGCCAGCAGCTTAGGCCGGTTGGGGACCGAGACCCAGTACTTC. It specifies CASSLGRLGTETQYF. The full variable domain, rest sourced from reference TRBV7-9 and TRBJ2-5, is DTGVSQNPRHKITKRGQNVTFRCDPISEHNRLYWYRQTLGQGPEFLTYFQNEAQLEKSRLLSDRFSAERPKGSFSTLEIQRTEQGDSAMYLCASSLGRLGTETQYFGPGTRLLVL.

This chain uses TRBV6-1 with TRBJ1-5, with a possible D match to TRBD1 (5 bases). In germline, CDR1 is MNHNS, CDR2 SASEGT. This CDR3 has 15 residues. V lost 8 bases to trimming and J lost 5 bases, with 19 bases between them. CDR3 DNA sequence: TGTGCCAGCGACGACCGGGGCGCGAGAGATCAGCCCCAGCATTTT. It yields the protein CASDDRGARDQPQHF.

This chain connects TRBV30 to TRBJ1-2, with TRBD1 matching over 9 bases. There are 14 residues in the CDR3. V was pared by 4 bases and J by 8 bases, with 11 bases of the junction left unmatched. From germline, CDR1 is GTSNPN and CDR2 SVGIG (reference sequence). The CDR3 DNA is TGTGCCTGGACGGGACAGGGAGGAATTGGAGGCTACACCTTC. Translating gives CAWTGQGGIGGYTF.

V is TRBV2 and J is TRBJ2-5, with no clear D. Trimming took off 11 bases at V and 3 bases at J, with 10 bases between the two ends. From germline, CDR1 is SNHLY and CDR2 FYNNEI. The length of the CDR3 is 11 residues. CDR3: CALGREETQYF. The CDR3 coding sequence is TGTGCCCTTGGAAGAGAAGAGACCCAGTACTTC.

Worth noting for this clone: The same CDR3 can be traced to other DNA sequences in this sample. The genes are TRBV7-9 and TRBJ2-3; 10 bases are a match to TRBD2. The V gene's germline CDR1 is SEHNR and CDR2 FQNEAQ (reference sequence). J lost 1 base, V lost 1 base, and 2 bases had no gene match. The CDR3 has 16 residues. In DNA form, the CDR3 reads TGTGCCAGCAGCTTAGGGCTAGCGGGGGGCACAGATACGCAGTATTTT. This sequence encodes CASSLGLAGGTDTQYF.

Comments on this clone: Other DNA variants within this sample encode the same CDR3. The chain carries TRBV6-5 and TRBJ2-7; 9 bases agree with TRBD2. CDR3 length equals 14 residues. With V trimmed by 5 bases and J by 7 bases, 9 bases remained unmatched. Germline CDR1 and CDR2: MNHEY and SVGAGI. For the CDR3, the DNA is TGTGCCAGCAGTCCCTTAGCGGGAGTGGGGGAGCAGTACTTC. Protein product: CASSPLAGVGEQYF.

This clone has a handful of counts. This specimen includes other DNA sequences encoding the same CDR3. This sequence joins TRBV5-1 and TRBJ2-5; TRBD2 matches 14 bases. The CDR3 is 16 amino acids. Per the germline V gene, CDR1 is SGHRS and CDR2 is YFSETQ. V lost 2 bases and J lost 1; bases outside the gene matches: 1. As DNA, the CDR3 is TGCGCCAGCAGCTTCGGACTAGCGGGGGGCCAAGAGACCCAGTACTTC. The encoded protein is CASSFGLAGGQETQYF.

Of note for this clone: The identical CDR3 is also encoded by other nucleotide sequences in the sample. The chain recombines TRBV6-1 with TRBJ1-5, with a tentative D call TRBD1 (5 bases). The CDR3 is 13 residues long. Trimming left V 0 bases short and J 7 bases short, with 7 bases between. The germline V gene has CDR1 MNHNS and CDR2 SASEGT. The CDR3 DNA follows: TGTGCCAGCAGTGAAGCAGGGGCCCAGCCCCAGCATTTT. It is translated as CASSEAGAQPQHF.